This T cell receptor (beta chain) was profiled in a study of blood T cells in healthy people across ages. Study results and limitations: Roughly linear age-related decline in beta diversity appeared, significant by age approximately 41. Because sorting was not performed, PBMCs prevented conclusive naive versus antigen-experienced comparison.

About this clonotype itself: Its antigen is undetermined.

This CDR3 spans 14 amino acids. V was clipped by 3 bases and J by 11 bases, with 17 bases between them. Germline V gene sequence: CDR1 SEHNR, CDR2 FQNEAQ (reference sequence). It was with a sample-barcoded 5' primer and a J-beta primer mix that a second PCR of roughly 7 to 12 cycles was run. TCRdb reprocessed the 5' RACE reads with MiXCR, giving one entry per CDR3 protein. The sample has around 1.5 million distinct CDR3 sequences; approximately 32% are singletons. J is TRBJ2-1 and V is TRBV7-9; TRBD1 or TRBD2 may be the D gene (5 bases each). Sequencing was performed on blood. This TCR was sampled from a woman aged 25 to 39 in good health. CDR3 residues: CASSFYPNGTQQFF. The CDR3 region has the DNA TGTGCCAGCAGCTTTTATCCTAACGGGACCCAGCAGTTCTTC. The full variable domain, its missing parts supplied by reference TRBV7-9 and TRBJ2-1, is DTGVSQNPRHKITKRGQNVTFRCDPISEHNRLYWYRQTLGQGPEFLTYFQNEAQLEKSRLLSDRFSAERPKGSFSTLEIQRTEQGDSAMYLCASSFYPNGTQQFFGPGTRLTVL.